The 24 T cell receptor beta chains listed next were all sequenced from one sample in a study of blood T cell repertoires in COVID-19. Assay: immunoSEQ multiplex PCR; the TCRdb copy retains only in-frame clones and omits some. The data contain about 74,000 clones, over 70% of them singletons. The sequenced material came from peripheral blood. Receptors were obtained from a human donor in a cohort sampled during active COVID-19.

This clone was seen a handful of times. The V call is TRBV18, the J call TRBJ2-2, with a possible D match to TRBD2 (6 bases). The CDR3 length is 16 residues. From germline, CDR1 is KGHSH and CDR2 LQKENI. With 5 bases removed from V and 2 bases from J, the gap between germline ends came to 15 bases. The CDR3 loop is CASSAAGGSNTGELFF. The CDR3 DNA follows: TGTGCCAGCTCAGCGGCCGGAGGGAGCAACACCGGGGAGCTGTTTTTT.

This chain links TRBV10-3 with TRBJ2-3; 8 nucleotides agree with TRBD2. Losses at the gene ends were 6 bases for V and 2 bases for J; bases not matched to a gene: 19. The CDR3 loop spans 19 amino acids. Germline-derived CDR1 and CDR2 are ENHRY and SYGVKD. The CDR3 sequence is CAIRTLGGRTNHDTDTQYF. The CDR3, as DNA: TGTGCCATCAGAACTCTAGGCGGGAGGACAAACCACGACACAGATACGCAGTATTTT.

This chain connects TRBV21-1 to TRBJ2-1; the table's D call, TRBD1, has no DNA check behind it. TRBV21-1 is a pseudogene locus. This CDR3 has 15 residues. The CDR3 DNA follows: TGTGCCAGCAGCAAAGGGTTCGGGACAGGAGATGAGCAGTTCTTC. Protein product: CASSKGFGTGDEQFF.

The rearrangement links TRBV9 to TRBJ2-1; 9 bases are a match to TRBD2. V shed 2 bases and J 5 bases; nucleotides not matched to a gene: 5. The CDR3 loop spans 15 amino acids. Germline CDR1 and CDR2: SGDLS and YYNGEE. CDR3 protein: CASSVGAGGHNEQFF. For the CDR3, the DNA is TGTGCCAGCAGCGTCGGGGCGGGAGGGCACAATGAGCAGTTCTTC.

The rearrangement joins TRBV7-8 to TRBJ2-2; 7 bases agree with TRBD2. Germline lookup yields CDR1 SGHVS and CDR2 FQNEAQ. The CDR3 is 15 residues long. V lost 5 bases, J lost 5 bases, and 8 bases stayed unmatched. In DNA form, the CDR3 reads TGTGCCAGCAGCCCTCCGGGACTACTAACCGGGGAGCTGTTTTTT. Protein sequence: CASSPPGLLTGELFF.

The chain is built from TRBV19 and TRBJ1-1; the match to TRBD1 covers 7 bases. Losses at the gene ends were 5 bases for V and 8 bases for J; bases not matched to a gene: 11. The CDR3 contains 14 residues. Germline values: CDR1 LNHDA, CDR2 SQIVND (reference sequence). The DNA of the CDR3 is TGTGCCAGTAGTTTAACCTCCGGGGGACAGGAAGCTTTCTTT. It is translated as CASSLTSGGQEAFF.

This chain joins TRBV6-6 and TRBJ1-2; 8 bases match TRBD1. Germline loops: CDR1 MNHNY, CDR2 SVGAGI (reference sequence). The V gene end was trimmed by 6 bases and the J gene end by 6 bases; junction bases not matched to a gene: 3. This CDR3 contains 12 residues. CDR3 bases: TGTGCCAGCAGGACAGGGGAGCATGGCTACACCTTC. Translating gives CASRTGEHGYTF.

J is TRBJ2-7 and V is TRBV7-2; 9 nucleotides align to TRBD1. CDR3 size: 13 residues. Unmatched junction bases numbered 3, after V lost 3 bases and J lost 6 bases. Germline CDR1 and CDR2: SGHTA and FQGNSA. The CDR3 coding sequence is TGTGCCAGCAGCTTGTACAGGGGGCCCGAGCAGTACTTC. Translating gives CASSLYRGPEQYF.

The rearrangement links TRBV5-4 to TRBJ1-2, with D possibly matching TRBD1 (5 bases). The germline gives CDR1 SGHNT, CDR2 YYREEE (reference sequence). V was clipped by 2 bases and J by 1 base, with 12 bases between them. The CDR3 length is 15 residues. In DNA, the CDR3 is TGTGCCAGCAGCTTTTCAGGGCCGGGTAACTATGGCTACACCTTC. Amino acids: CASSFSGPGNYGYTF.

The chain combines TRBV5-1 with TRBJ2-7, with D possibly being TRBD2 (5 bases). The CDR3 sequence is 14 residues long. The germline V and J ends were trimmed by 7 bases and 3 bases, with 17 bases remaining between them. Looked up from germline, CDR1 is SGHRS and CDR2 is YFSETQ. CDR3 nucleotides: TGCGCCAGCTCCCACAGCGGTGGGGACTACGAGCAGTACTTC. Residues: CASSHSGGDYEQYF.

CDR3 nucleotides: TGTGCCAGCAGTTACTCTGGAGGGAGGAATGAGCAGTTCTTC. Its protein is CASSYSGGRNEQFF. V gene TRBV6-5 combines with J gene TRBJ2-1, with a weak D call TRBD2 (6 bases). CDR3 size: 14 residues. Germline CDR1 MNHEY, CDR2 SVGAGI. V was pared by 0 bases and J by 7 bases, with 10 bases between.

The rearrangement uses TRBV11-1 and TRBJ2-1; a weak D match, TRBD1 (6 bases). This CDR3 spans 12 amino acids. CDR1 and CDR2 (germline): SGHAT, FQDESV (reference sequence). Trimming left V 5 bases short and J 13 bases short, with 15 bases between. This chain's CDR3 is CASSAGTWGQFF. The CDR3 nucleotides read TGTGCCAGCAGCGCAGGGACATGGGGTCAGTTCTTC.

This clone was observed a single time. The CDR3 region is CASSPTPGSNQPQHF. The CDR3 DNA follows: TGTGCCAGCTCACCGACCCCGGGAAGCAATCAGCCCCAGCATTTT. The chain links TRBV18 to TRBJ1-5; D gene uncertain. Germline values: CDR1 KGHSH, CDR2 LQKENI. The CDR3 extends over 15 amino acids. Trimming cost V 3 bases and J 1 base, with 10 bases left between them. Filled out from reference TRBV18 and TRBJ1-5, the complete variable domain reads NAGVMQNPRHLVRRRGQEARLRCSPMKGHSHVYWYRQLPEEGLKFMVYLQKENIIDESGMPKERFSAEFPKEGPSILRIQQVVRGDSAAYFCASSPTPGSNQPQHFGDGTRLSIL.

This rearrangement joins TRBV11-2 to TRBJ2-5, with D hard to call. CDR3 length: 15 residues. Trimming removed 0 bases at V and 4 bases at J, with 12 bases between. The germline V gene encodes CDR1 SGHAT and CDR2 FQNNGV. CDR3 sequence reads: CASSLDGQTGETQYF. For the CDR3, the DNA is TGTGCCAGCAGCTTAGATGGGCAGACCGGAGAGACCCAGTACTTC.

This chain connects TRBV6-4 to TRBJ1-2; tentatively, D is TRBD1 (6 bases). Trimming stripped 0 bases from V and 4 bases from J, with 15 bases between. The CDR3 runs to 16 residues. Germline CDR1 is MRHNA and CDR2 is SNTAGT. CDR3 amino acids: CASSDSAGVGLYGYTF. The CDR3, as DNA: TGTGCCAGCAGTGACTCGGCAGGGGTTGGTCTCTATGGCTACACCTTC.

The J gene is TRBJ2-3, the V gene TRBV9; D might be TRBD2 (6 bases). V was trimmed by 0 bases and J by 2 bases, leaving 13 bases between them. Germline CDR1 reads SGDLS; CDR2 reads YYNGEE. This CDR3 is built from 16 residues. The CDR3 bases are TGTGCCAGCAGCGTAGGGGGAGGATCCCTCACAGATACGCAGTATTTT. Translated, it gives CASSVGGGSLTDTQYF.

This rearrangement joins TRBV7-2 to TRBJ2-7; the D is unclear. The germline V and J ends were trimmed by 2 bases and 6 bases, with 11 bases remaining between them. The CDR3 has 13 residues. Germline assignment: CDR1 SGHTA and CDR2 FQGNSA. The CDR3 region is CASSLRTPPEQYF. The CDR3 DNA sequence: TGTGCCAGCAGCTTACGAACTCCGCCCGAGCAGTACTTC.

The table lists this clone with a few counts. V and J are TRBV4-3 and TRBJ1-2; possible D gene TRBD1, 6 bases. The CDR3 runs 15 residues. V gave up 0 bases and J gave up 5 bases, with 13 bases separating them. From germline, CDR1 is LGHNA and CDR2 YSLEER. This chain's CDR3 is CASSQDEQGWYGYTF. Here the CDR3 DNA reads TGCGCCAGCAGCCAAGATGAACAGGGTTGGTATGGCTACACCTTC.

Only a few counts were recorded for this clone. The chain is built from TRBV29-1 and TRBJ2-1; the match to TRBD1 covers 7 bases. V lost 1 base, J lost 5 bases, and 5 bases stayed unmatched. CDR3 size: 14 residues. In germline, CDR1 is SQVTM, CDR2 ANQGSEA. CDR3 residues: CSVEGQGVDNEQFF. The DNA for the CDR3 is TGCAGCGTTGAAGGGCAGGGGGTAGACAATGAGCAGTTCTTC.

This clone was observed a handful of times. The chain uses TRBV5-1 and TRBJ2-5; 9 nucleotides agree with TRBD1. With V trimmed by 3 bases and J by 5 bases, 11 bases remained unmatched. Germline V CDR1 and CDR2: SGHRS, YFSETQ. This CDR3 is built from 16 residues. CDR3 bases: TGCGCCAGCAGCTCACAGGGGGCGACCTCTTTGGAGACCCAGTACTTC. Translating it yields CASSSQGATSLETQYF.

The gene calls are TRBV19 and TRBJ2-7, with D perhaps matching TRBD2 (7 bases). The CDR3 extends over 15 amino acids. Germline V gene lookup returns CDR1 LNHDA and CDR2 SQIVND (reference sequence). Trimming took 8 bases from V and 2 from J, leaving 19 bases between them. Here the CDR3 DNA reads TGTGCCAGTGCCGCCGGGGGGCAACATGCCTACGAGCAGTACTTC. It translates to CASAAGGQHAYEQYF.

The CDR3 is CASSRTSGTDTQYF. CDR3 sequence (DNA): TGCGCCAGCAGCCGGACTAGCGGCACAGATACGCAGTATTTT. The chain joins TRBV5-1 to TRBJ2-3, with 9 bases matching TRBD2. The CDR3 loop spans 14 amino acids. V shed 4 bases and J 1 base; nucleotides not matched to a gene: 1. Germline V lookup: CDR1 SGHRS, CDR2 YFSETQ.

The chain has TRBV28 and TRBJ2-7, with a possible D match to TRBD1 (6 bases). Germline assignment: CDR1 MDHEN and CDR2 SYDVKM. V lost 2 bases to trimming and J lost 3 bases, with 20 bases between them. CDR3 length equals 17 residues. CDR3 coding DNA: TGTGCCAGCAGTTTAAGCCGGCAGGGGATGGGGTTCTACGAGCAGTACTTC. Translation gives CASSLSRQGMGFYEQYF.

The J gene is TRBJ1-1, the V gene TRBV5-1, with 9 nucleotides matching TRBD1. The CDR3 consists of 14 residues. CDR1 and CDR2 (germline): SGHRS, YFSETQ. V lost 2 bases and J lost 6; bases outside the gene matches: 5. The CDR3 is CASSLLDRGSEAFF. In nucleotides, the CDR3 is TGCGCCAGCAGCTTATTGGACAGGGGCTCTGAAGCTTTCTTT. Looking up the rest from reference TRBV5-1 and TRBJ1-1 gives the full variable domain: KAGVTQTPRYLIKTRGQQVTLSCSPISGHRSVSWYQQTPGQGLQFLFEYFSETQRNKGNFPGRFSGRQFSNSRSEMNVSTLELGDSALYLCASSLLDRGSEAFFGQGTRLTVV.